The 11 T cell receptor beta chains presented below share a single source sample, sequenced in a study of identical twins. TCRdb reprocessed the 5' RACE reads via MiXCR and lists one record per CDR3 protein. Altogether about 530,000 distinct CDR3 sequences are present, about 15% being singletons, with the ten largest covering less than 0.5%. The same specimen was also included in a second study, on yellow fever vaccine responses in identical twins.

Sequencing used CD4+ T cells sorted from blood. These receptors were taken from a woman under 30 in good health.

The rearrangement links TRBV3-1 to TRBJ2-7; 8 nucleotides line up with TRBD1. The J segment lost 0 bases and the V segment lost 1 base, leaving 5 bases of the junction unmatched. The CDR3 spans 16 residues. Germline V gene data show CDR1 as LGHDT and CDR2 as YNNKEL (reference sequence). CDR3 coding DNA: TGTGCCAGCAGCCAAGGGGGGACAGGTAGCTCCTACGAGCAGTACTTC. Encoded protein: CASSQGGTGSSYEQYF.

This clonotype has a handful of counts. This chain uses TRBV5-1 with TRBJ2-5; D unclear. The V gene's germline CDR1 is SGHRS and CDR2 YFSETQ. The CDR3 spans 14 residues. Between the trimmed V and J ends, which lost 0 bases and 2 bases, there was a span of 8 bases. This chain's CDR3 is CASSLVRRQETQYF. The CDR3 coding sequence is TGCGCCAGCAGCTTGGTTAGGCGACAAGAGACCCAGTACTTC.

This clonotype was seen a few times. V gene TRBV12-3 or TRBV12-4 combines with J gene TRBJ2-4, with TRBD1 matching 7 bases. After removal of 5 bases from V and 3 bases from J, the junction contained 16 bases not matched to a gene. The CDR3 extends over 18 amino acids. DNA of the CDR3: TGTGCCAGCAGTCCTGACAGGGCGGTACGCTTAAGCAAAAACATTCAGTACTTC. Translating gives CASSPDRAVRLSKNIQYF.

The chain joins TRBV11-2 to TRBJ2-7; D may be TRBD2 (6 bases). Germline V gene lookup returns CDR1 SGHAT and CDR2 FQNNGV. The CDR3 contains 16 residues. Trimming shortened V by 5 bases and J by 0 bases, and 17 bases separated the two germline ends. The CDR3 sequence: CASSPVLGRSSYEQYF. The CDR3 coding sequence is TGTGCCAGCAGCCCGGTTTTGGGGAGGAGCTCCTACGAGCAGTACTTC.

This clonotype was seen ten or more times. The chain carries TRBV12-3 or TRBV12-4 and TRBJ1-1; D might be TRBD1 (5 bases). CDR3 length: 14 amino acids. V was pared by 7 bases and J by 1 base, with 13 bases between. DNA of the CDR3: TGTGCCAGCATGATAGACAGAAGGAACACTGAAGCTTTCTTT. Protein: CASMIDRRNTEAFF.

There are a few counts of this clonotype. The chain joins TRBV3-1 to TRBJ1-1, with D maybe TRBD1 (5 bases). The CDR3 contains 14 residues. The germline V gene has CDR1 LGHDT and CDR2 YNNKEL (reference sequence). Trimming shortened V by 7 bases and J by 5 bases, and 17 bases separated the two germline ends. The CDR3 region is CASKLRGVGTEAFF. CDR3 coding DNA: TGTGCCAGCAAATTGAGGGGAGTAGGGACTGAAGCTTTCTTT.

The chain couples TRBV11-2 to TRBJ2-6; the match to TRBD2 covers 7 bases. The CDR3 runs to 18 residues. V gave up 5 bases and J gave up 0 bases; unmatched junction bases: 10. Germline V gene data show CDR1 as SGHAT and CDR2 as FQNNGV. The CDR3 loop is CASSNPSGRYSGANVLTF. Written as DNA, the CDR3 is TGTGCCAGCAGCAATCCTAGCGGACGATACTCTGGGGCCAACGTCCTGACTTTC. The entire variable domain, with the rest obtained from reference TRBV11-2 and TRBJ2-6, is as follows: EAGVAQSPRYKIIEKRQSVAFWCNPISGHATLYWYQQILGQGPKLLIQFQNNGVVDDSQLPKDRFSAERLKGVDSTLKIQPAKLEDSAVYLCASSNPSGRYSGANVLTFGAGSRLTVL.

The V call is TRBV7-9, the J call TRBJ2-7, with 13 positions matching TRBD2. This CDR3 comprises 15 residues. The germline V gene has CDR1 SEHNR and CDR2 FQNEAQ (reference sequence). The trim removed 3 bases at V and 5 bases at J, leaving 4 bases unmatched. The CDR3 protein is CASSFTGLAGNEQYF. CDR3 DNA sequence: TGTGCCAGCAGCTTTACGGGACTAGCGGGAAACGAGCAGTACTTC.

A few counts support this clonotype. The rearrangement joins TRBV5-1 to TRBJ2-7; D possibly corresponds to TRBD1 (5 bases). CDR1 SGHRS and CDR2 YFSETQ come from the germline V gene. The CDR3 covers 15 residues. Trimming removed 0 bases at V and 0 bases at J, with 10 bases between. The chain's CDR3 is CASSLEGRASYEQYV. The CDR3 DNA reads TGCGCCAGCAGCTTGGAGGGCAGGGCCTCCTACGAGCAGTACGTC.

The CDR3 reads CASSELRESGGSTDTQYF. In nucleotides, the CDR3 is TGCGCCAGCAGTGAGCTGAGGGAAAGCGGGGGAAGCACAGATACGCAGTATTTT. The gene calls are TRBV10-2 and TRBJ2-3, with 8 nucleotides matching TRBD2. V lost 2 bases, J lost 0 bases, and 10 bases stayed unmatched. Germline V gene data show CDR1 as WSHSY and CDR2 as SAAADI. The CDR3 spans 18 residues.

The J gene is TRBJ2-1, the V gene TRBV7-8; 7 bases are a match to TRBD2. The trim removed 4 bases at V and 4 bases at J, leaving 13 bases unmatched. Germline CDR1 SGHVS, CDR2 FQNEAQ. This CDR3 spans 17 amino acids. The DNA for the CDR3 is TGTGCCAGCAGCTCCCCGGGGTTAGCGGGTATGTACAATGAGCAGTTCTTC. Translated, it gives CASSSPGLAGMYNEQFF.